These 25 T cell receptor beta chains share one sample of origin, sequenced in a study of blood T cell repertoires in COVID-19. This table comes from immunoSEQ multiplex PCR, and its TCRdb copy is limited to in-frame clones, with some not included. The sample lists around 250,000 clones, roughly 88% occurring once. The source material was PBMCs or T cells enriched from blood (not recorded which). The receptor set was obtained from a woman aged 40 to 50 who had been exposed to COVID-19.

This chain uses TRBV7-2 with TRBJ1-1, with a possible D match to TRBD1 (6 bases). The V and J ends lost 8 bases and 1 base respectively, with 17 bases between them. The CDR3 runs to 15 residues. The germline V gene has CDR1 SGHTA and CDR2 FQGNSA. CDR3 bases: TGTGCCAGCCACGTATTAGGGGGACGGAACACTGAAGCTTTCTTT. This gives the protein CASHVLGGRNTEAFF.

The chain is built from TRBV5-1 and TRBJ1-5; 7 bases are a match to TRBD1. V trimming: 3 bases; J trimming: 4 bases; junction bases outside the gene matches: 13. The germline gives CDR1 SGHRS, CDR2 YFSETQ. CDR3 length: 17 amino acids. CDR3 loop: CASSSQLGQAPNQPQHF. The CDR3 coding sequence is TGCGCCAGCAGCTCGCAACTTGGACAGGCCCCGAATCAGCCCCAGCATTTT.

This clone occurred a few times. V is TRBV7-6 and J is TRBJ2-5, with D unclear. The germline V gene encodes CDR1 SGHVS and CDR2 FNYEAQ. The germline V and J ends were trimmed by 0 bases and 3 bases, with 8 bases remaining between them. The length of the CDR3 is 14 residues. Here the CDR3 reads CASSLAPSEETQYF. DNA of the CDR3: TGTGCCAGCAGCTTAGCGCCCAGTGAAGAGACCCAGTACTTC.

This clone was observed once. V usage is TRBV28 and J usage is TRBJ2-3, with a tentative D call TRBD1 (7 bases). Trimming removed 6 bases at V and 1 base at J, with 17 bases between. The CDR3 runs 16 residues. Germline values: CDR1 MDHEN, CDR2 SYDVKM. CDR3 loop: CASSSARGTGTDTQYF. CDR3 coding DNA: TGTGCCAGCAGCTCAGCTCGGGGGACAGGCACAGATACGCAGTATTTT. Using reference TRBV28 and TRBJ2-3 for the parts outside the CDR3, the full variable domain is DVKVTQSSRYLVKRTGEKVFLECVQDMDHENMFWYRQDPGLGLRLIYFSYDVKMKEKGDIPEGYSVSREKKERFSLILESASTNQTSMYLCASSSARGTGTDTQYFGPGTRLTVL.

The chain recombines TRBV30 with TRBJ2-6, with D possibly being TRBD1 (6 bases). The germline V gene encodes CDR1 GTSNPN and CDR2 SVGIG (reference sequence). CDR3 length equals 16 residues. V shed 7 bases and J shed 14 bases, with 30 bases lying between them. CDR3 DNA sequence: TGTGCCTCCTCGGGACACAACACCTCTGGGGCCGGCCTCCTGACTTTC. It codes for CASSGHNTSGAGLLTF. Based on the CDR3 plus reference TRBV30 and TRBJ2-6, the full variable domain is SQTIHQWPATLVQPVGSPLSLECTVEGTSNPNLYWYRQAAGRGLQLLFYSVGIGQISSEVPQNLSASRPQDRQFILSSKKLLLSDSGFYLCASSGHNTSGAGLLTFGAGSRLTVL.

The chain recombines TRBV6-4 with TRBJ2-1; 14 nucleotides align to TRBD2. Trimming removed 4 bases from V and 5 bases from J; junction bases left unmatched: 1. Germline V gene lookup returns CDR1 MRHNA and CDR2 SNTAGT. This CDR3 comprises 15 residues. CDR3 bases: TGTGCCAGCAGTGGACTAGCGGGAGGGCACAATGAGCAGTTCTTC. This sequence encodes CASSGLAGGHNEQFF.

The V gene is TRBV6-6, the J gene TRBJ1-6; a possible D gene is TRBD1 (6 bases). The CDR3 contains 16 residues. Trimming removed 4 bases from V and 5 bases from J, with 15 bases in between. Germline V lookup: CDR1 MNHNY, CDR2 SVGAGI (reference sequence). The CDR3 region has the DNA TGTGCCAGCAGTTTGACAGGTGGTGGTAATAATTCACCCCTCCACTTT. Translation: CASSLTGGGNNSPLHF.

In its sample, this clone was seen a few times. V and J are TRBV5-5 and TRBJ2-6; TRBD1 is a possible D gene (7 bases). The length of the CDR3 is 19 residues. Germline V gene data show CDR1 as SGHKS and CDR2 as YYEKEE (reference sequence). The V end lost 0 bases, the J end lost 0 bases, and 16 bases lay between the germline ends. CDR3 sequence: CASSLGGTAFFSGANVLTF. The CDR3 DNA is TGTGCCAGCAGCTTGGGCGGGACAGCCTTCTTCTCTGGGGCCAACGTCCTGACTTTC.

The rearrangement links TRBV19 to TRBJ1-2; 10 bases map to TRBD1. Germline lookup yields CDR1 LNHDA and CDR2 SQIVND (reference sequence). The CDR3 sequence is 14 residues long. V trimming: 6 bases; J trimming: 4 bases; junction bases outside the gene matches: 5. In nucleotides, the CDR3 is TGTGCCAGTAGCCCGACAGGGGGCGGCTATGGCTACACCTTC. Translated, it gives CASSPTGGGYGYTF. The variable domain in full, with the rest retrieved from reference TRBV19 and TRBJ1-2, is DGGITQSPKYLFRKEGQNVTLSCEQNLNHDAMYWYRQDPGQGLRLIYYSQIVNDFQKGDIAEGYSVSREKKESFPLTVTSAQKNPTAFYLCASSPTGGGYGYTFGSGTRLTVV.

The chain employs TRBV9 and TRBJ2-6; 9 nucleotides line up with TRBD1. Unmatched junction bases numbered 14, after V lost 6 bases and J lost 4 bases. Germline CDR1 is SGDLS and CDR2 is YYNGEE. This CDR3 has 18 amino acids. The CDR3 coding sequence is TGTGCCAGCACCCCCGGGGACAGGGCCCCCCACGGGGCCAACGTCCTGACTTTC. Residues: CASTPGDRAPHGANVLTF.

This clone was seen only a few times. The chain carries TRBV11-3 and TRBJ2-1, with D maybe TRBD2 (5 bases). Germline CDR1 SGHNT, CDR2 YENEEA. Trimming removed 3 bases from V and 5 bases from J, with 8 bases in between. The CDR3 consists of 13 residues. CDR3: CASSFGNNNEQFF. CDR3 nucleotide sequence: TGTGCCAGCAGCTTCGGGAATAACAATGAGCAGTTCTTC.

This chain links TRBV10-1 with TRBJ1-6; D gene uncertain. This CDR3 contains 15 residues. The germline gives CDR1 WNHNN, CDR2 SYGVQD (reference sequence). With 0 bases removed from V and 8 bases from J, the gap between germline ends came to 11 bases. The CDR3 DNA reads TGCGCCAGCAGTGAGTCGGCAGGTAGATATTCACCCCTCCACTTT. It codes for CASSESAGRYSPLHF.

With respect to this clone: Its ends do not fully match the called genes, so a read error is possible. The chain recombines TRBV5-1 with TRBJ1-2; no firm D call. The germline V gene has CDR1 SGHRS and CDR2 YFSETQ. This CDR3 is 15 amino acids long. The CDR3 spells CASRPLPAPEEGYTF. In DNA form, the CDR3 reads TGTGCCAGCAGACCTCTACCGGCCCCGGAGGAGGGCTACACCTTC.

V and J are TRBV4-1 and TRBJ1-1; the D is unclear. Germline V gene sequence: CDR1 MGHRA, CDR2 YSYEKL. Trimming pared 0 bases from V and 1 base from J, leaving 15 bases between. The CDR3 has 17 residues. This CDR3 reads CASSQDTFVQANTEAFF. In DNA, the CDR3 is TGCGCCAGCAGCCAAGATACATTTGTTCAGGCGAACACTGAAGCTTTCTTT.

This chain connects TRBV5-1 to TRBJ1-1; unclear D gene. This CDR3 comprises 11 residues. V gave up 3 bases and J gave up 6 bases, with 6 bases separating them. CDR1 and CDR2 from the germline V gene are SGHRS and YFSETQ. CDR3 DNA: TGCGCCAGCAGCTCAAAATCTGAAGCTTTCTTT. This gives the protein CASSSKSEAFF.

This sequence joins TRBV7-9 and TRBJ2-5; D unclear. In germline, CDR1 is SEHNR, CDR2 FQNEAQ (reference sequence). The germline V and J ends were trimmed by 1 base and 5 bases, with 5 bases remaining between them. CDR3 size: 12 residues. CDR3 in DNA: TGTGCCAGCAGCTTAGTTCGGGAGACCCAGTACTTC. Residues: CASSLVRETQYF.

The chain is built from TRBV28 and TRBJ1-2; D uncertain. The CDR3 totals 13 residues. The germline V gene has CDR1 MDHEN and CDR2 SYDVKM. Trimming took off 1 base at V and 6 bases at J, with 9 bases between the two ends. The CDR3 loop is CASSLLSLDGYTF. In nucleotides, the CDR3 is TGTGCCAGCAGTTTATTAAGTCTAGATGGCTACACCTTC.

This chain links TRBV2 with TRBJ1-4, with 8 positions matching TRBD1. The ends lost 8 bases at V and 8 bases at J; junction bases unmatched: 1. This CDR3 spans 11 amino acids. Germline loops: CDR1 SNHLY, CDR2 FYNNEI. This chain's CDR3 is CASGQGEKLFF. In DNA form, the CDR3 reads TGTGCCAGCGGACAGGGCGAAAAACTGTTTTTT.

This chain links TRBV27 with TRBJ2-7; D call uncertain. The CDR3 totals 12 residues. Germline V gene sequence: CDR1 MNHEY, CDR2 SMNVEV (reference sequence). V lost 10 bases, J lost 1 base, and 11 bases lay in between. The CDR3 sequence is CAKRSTSYEQYV. DNA of the CDR3: TGTGCCAAAAGGAGCACTTCCTACGAGCAGTACGTC.

The chain couples TRBV6-5 to TRBJ1-5; TRBD1 is a possible D gene (5 bases). The CDR3 sequence is 14 residues long. The V end was cut by 2 bases, the J end by 7 bases, with 12 bases between. Germline CDR1 is MNHEY and CDR2 is SVGAGI. The CDR3: CASSYQGQRQPQHF. CDR3 nucleotide sequence: TGTGCCAGCAGTTACCAGGGTCAGCGCCAGCCCCAGCATTTT.

The V and J genes are TRBV6-5 and TRBJ1-5; possibly TRBD1 for D (6 bases). The germline gives CDR1 MNHEY, CDR2 SVGAGI. V lost 4 bases to trimming and J lost 3 bases, with 13 bases between them. The CDR3 spans 15 residues. This CDR3 is CASSSMTGYNQPQHF. The CDR3 DNA reads as TGTGCCAGCAGTTCTATGACAGGCTACAATCAGCCCCAGCATTTT.

This chain uses TRBV7-6 with TRBJ1-2, with D hard to call. Germline V CDR1 and CDR2: SGHVS, FNYEAQ. V shed 5 bases and J shed 6 bases, with 22 bases lying between them. The CDR3 totals 16 residues. The DNA of the CDR3 is TGTGCCAGCAGCCCTACGGTGGGTGGAGGAAGGGATGGCTACACCTTC. Its protein product is CASSPTVGGGRDGYTF. Full variable domain (missing parts from reference TRBV7-6 and TRBJ1-2): GAGVSQSPRYKVTKRGQDVALRCDPISGHVSLYWYRQALGQGPEFLTYFNYEAQQDKSGLPNDRFSAERPEGSISTLTIQRTEQRDSAMYRCASSPTVGGGRDGYTFGSGTRLTVV.

V gene TRBV30 combines with J gene TRBJ1-6, with 9 bases matching TRBD1. The CDR3 loop spans 17 amino acids. V shed 4 bases and J 0 bases; nucleotides not matched to a gene: 7. The germline CDR1 and CDR2 sequences are GTSNPN and SVGIG (reference sequence). The DNA for the CDR3 is TGTGCCTGGATGAGGGGACAGGGAAGCTCCTATAATTCACCCCTCCACTTT. It is translated as CAWMRGQGSSYNSPLHF.

The sample holds one count of this clone. The rearrangement uses TRBV14 and TRBJ2-2, with 7 positions matching TRBD1. The germline V gene has CDR1 SGHDN and CDR2 FVKESK. V lost 4 bases to trimming and J lost 0 bases; unmatched junction nucleotides: 5. The CDR3 runs 16 residues. The CDR3, as DNA: TGTGCCAGCAGCCCCGGGACAGACGCGAACACCGGGGAGCTGTTTTTT. It codes for CASSPGTDANTGELFF. The full variable domain, rest sourced from reference TRBV14 and TRBJ2-2, is EAGVTQFPSHSVIEKGQTVTLRCDPISGHDNLYWYRRVMGKEIKFLLHFVKESKQDESGMPNNRFLAERTGGTYSTLKVQPAELEDSGVYFCASSPGTDANTGELFFGEGSRLTVL.

V usage is TRBV6-5 and J usage is TRBJ2-7; the match to TRBD2 covers 7 bases. The J segment lost 7 bases and the V segment lost 6 bases, leaving 9 bases of the junction unmatched. Germline loops: CDR1 MNHEY, CDR2 SVGAGI. This CDR3 is built from 13 residues. The CDR3 coding sequence is TGTGCCAGCAGGACAGCGGGATACGGTGAGCAGTACGTC. Protein: CASRTAGYGEQYV.